This TCR beta chain is from a study of blood T cell repertoires in COVID-19. Trimming cost V 3 bases and J 1 base, with 7 bases left between them. The CDR3 loop spans 13 amino acids. The germline CDR1 and CDR2 sequences are SGHRS and YFSETQ. Libraries were prepared by immunoSEQ multiplex PCR; TCRdb keeps only in-frame clonotypes and omits some of them. The repertoire includes tens of thousands of clones, approximately 80% of them detected once, and around 43% sits in the top ten. The source is an elderly man with acute or convalescent COVID-19. The sequenced sample was peripheral blood. The rearrangement joins TRBV5-1 to TRBJ1-1; D gene unclear. CDR3 amino acids: CASSWEGNTEAFF. In DNA form, the CDR3 reads TGCGCCAGCAGCTGGGAGGGGAACACTGAAGCTTTCTTT. The full variable domain, completed using reference TRBV5-1 and TRBJ1-1, is KAGVTQTPRYLIKTRGQQVTLSCSPISGHRSVSWYQQTPGQGLQFLFEYFSETQRNKGNFPGRFSGRQFSNSRSEMNVSTLELGDSALYLCASSWEGNTEAFFGQGTRLTVV.